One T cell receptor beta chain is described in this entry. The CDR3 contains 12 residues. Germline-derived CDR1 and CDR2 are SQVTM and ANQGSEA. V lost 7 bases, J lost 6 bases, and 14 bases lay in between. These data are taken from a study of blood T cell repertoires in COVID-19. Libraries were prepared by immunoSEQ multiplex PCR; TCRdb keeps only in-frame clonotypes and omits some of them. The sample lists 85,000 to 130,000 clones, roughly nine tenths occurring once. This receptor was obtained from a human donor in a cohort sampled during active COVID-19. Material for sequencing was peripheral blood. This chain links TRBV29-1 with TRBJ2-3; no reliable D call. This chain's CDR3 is CSALTPRDTQYF. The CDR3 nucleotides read TGCAGCGCCCTAACGCCGCGTGATACGCAGTATTTT.